Reported below is one T cell receptor beta chain. This specimen comes from a study of OX40 agonist ivuxolimab in advanced cancers. Study summary: Those enrolled were roughly 85% male, with a mean age of approximately 60 years and ages from about 20 to 85.

The method was immunoSEQ multiplex PCR; TCRdb's version includes in-frame clones alone and lacks a portion of them. This sample carries some 70,000 clones, roughly 88% of them seen once, and the ten largest clones take around 2.6%. The sequencing used CD4+ or CD8+ T cells sorted from blood, collected in a trial of the OX40 agonist ivuxolimab. The clonotype originates from an adult with an advanced solid tumor such as melanoma, head and neck, liver or kidney cancer.

The CDR3, as DNA: TGTGCCGTCAAGCGGGAGGGCCCTTACGAGCAGTACTTC. Protein sequence: CAVKREGPYEQYF. This chain uses TRBV10-3 with TRBJ2-7, with 10 nucleotides matching TRBD2. J was trimmed by 4 bases and V by 11 bases; bases with no gene match: 8. The germline V gene encodes CDR1 ENHRY and CDR2 SYGVKD. The CDR3 runs 13 residues.